This entry is about one TCR beta chain. Only a few counts were recorded for this clonotype. Its antigen is unknown. The sample holds no much larger clone one base away, and base qualities are not on file. Genomic DNA served as template for TCR beta VDJ combination and CDR3 sequence profiling. An Illumina HiSeq 2000 was used for TCR repertoire sequencing. The original pipeline was this. TRBV/TRBJ rearrangement plots, CDR3 size and DJ length profiles, and Simpson's diversity index were used to assess repertoires. The most abundant DNA sequence in the deep sequencing data was defined as the immunodominant clone. CDR3 amino acid sequences were checked for sharing across subjects and were also compared against the VDJdb database and published repertoires. Using fastp trimming at Q25 and MiXCR clonotype assembly, TCRdb reanalyzed the public sequencing data and kept in-frame beta chains. Identical CDR3 protein sequences are pooled into one entry, listed with their most common genes and DNA. What appears here as the V and J calls and clone size reflects TCRdb's work, not the paper's. This sample comprises under 500,000 distinct CDR3 sequences, roughly 34% of them detected only once. The ten most abundant clones make up 0.8% to 0.85% of the sample.

The data belong to a study of CD8+CD57+ T cells in acquired aplastic anemia (dated by TCRdb to 2016 to 2019). The study in broad terms: On average, sorted CD4+ and CD8+ cells yielded 2.5 to 3.5 ug of extracted DNA, with a range of roughly 0.18 to 30 ug. A CD8+CD57+ expansion meant a frequency higher than the mean frequency seen in healthy subjects.

Flow cytometry had shown CD8+CD57+ cell expansion in the patients selected for sequencing. Every patient had a diagnosis of severe acquired aplastic anemia based on International Study of Aplastic Anemia and Agranulocytosis and Camitta criteria. No patient had received any therapy when blood was sampled. In this study, sorted CD4+ and CD8+ T cells from the blood of healthy subjects and of severe aplastic anemia patients had their TCR repertoires deep-sequenced. Patients were enrolled under clinicaltrials.gov protocols 00001620, 01623167, 00001397, 00071045, 00081523 and 00961064 in the USA. Ficoll-Paque density gradient centrifugation was used to isolate peripheral blood mononuclear cells. Before DNA extraction, CD4+ and CD8+ T cells were sorted with FACS or magnetic beads. V drops 1 base and J drops 6 bases, leaving 10 bases in between. The germline V gene (reference sequence) provides CDR1 LNHDA and CDR2 SQIVND. The CDR3 runs 14 residues from the cysteine to the phenylalanine. Left in the record is the CDR3 DNA by itself, 42 bases read in frame from the first base.

Findings and caveats that apply to the study as a whole: CD8+ Simpson's diversity did not differ significantly between patients and healthy controls (P=0.060). Over 25 CD8+ CDR3 sequences were found in both patients and controls but appeared to be highly expressed in patients and within the immunodominant clones of the patients.

The chain was built from TRBV19 and TRBJ1-5; the D gene assignment is ambiguous. Sequencing input: sorted CD4+, CD8+, or CD8+CD57+ T cells (not recorded which) from PBMCs. The sequence was obtained from a human donor with aplastic anemia. The CDR3 region: CASSIGPNPQPQHF. The DNA reads as follows: TGTGCCAGTAGTATAGGGCCGAATCCTCAGCCCCAGCATTTT. Supplemented by the reference TRBV19 and TRBJ1-5 proteins around the CDR3, the complete variable domain is DGGITQSPKYLFRKEGQNVTLSCEQNLNHDAMYWYRQDPGQGLRLIYYSQIVNDFQKGDIAEGYSVSREKKESFPLTVTSAQKNPTAFYLCASSIGPNPQPQHFGDGTRLSIL.